This T cell receptor beta chain derives from a study of T-cell reconstitution after alpha-beta-depleted transplantation in children. This clonotype was seen ten or more times. Germline CDR1 reads SGHTA; CDR2 reads FQGNSA. The CDR3 spans 15 residues. Trimming shortened V by 1 base and J by 1 base, and 8 bases separated the two germline ends. Unique molecular identifiers were built into the TCRbeta library. Via MiXCR, TCRdb re-called the PCR reads, giving one row per CDR3 protein. The sample lists about 640,000 distinct CDR3 sequences; around a sixth were seen once. The sample consisted of PBMCs from the stem cell graft donor, taken from the stem cell graft. The clonotype was recovered from a human donor who donated a stem cell graft to a child with acute myeloid leukemia. The chain links TRBV7-2 to TRBJ2-1; D unresolved. CDR3 coding DNA: TGTGCCAGCAGCTTAGACAGTGGGTCCTACAATGAGCAGTTCTTC. Amino acids: CASSLDSGSYNEQFF.